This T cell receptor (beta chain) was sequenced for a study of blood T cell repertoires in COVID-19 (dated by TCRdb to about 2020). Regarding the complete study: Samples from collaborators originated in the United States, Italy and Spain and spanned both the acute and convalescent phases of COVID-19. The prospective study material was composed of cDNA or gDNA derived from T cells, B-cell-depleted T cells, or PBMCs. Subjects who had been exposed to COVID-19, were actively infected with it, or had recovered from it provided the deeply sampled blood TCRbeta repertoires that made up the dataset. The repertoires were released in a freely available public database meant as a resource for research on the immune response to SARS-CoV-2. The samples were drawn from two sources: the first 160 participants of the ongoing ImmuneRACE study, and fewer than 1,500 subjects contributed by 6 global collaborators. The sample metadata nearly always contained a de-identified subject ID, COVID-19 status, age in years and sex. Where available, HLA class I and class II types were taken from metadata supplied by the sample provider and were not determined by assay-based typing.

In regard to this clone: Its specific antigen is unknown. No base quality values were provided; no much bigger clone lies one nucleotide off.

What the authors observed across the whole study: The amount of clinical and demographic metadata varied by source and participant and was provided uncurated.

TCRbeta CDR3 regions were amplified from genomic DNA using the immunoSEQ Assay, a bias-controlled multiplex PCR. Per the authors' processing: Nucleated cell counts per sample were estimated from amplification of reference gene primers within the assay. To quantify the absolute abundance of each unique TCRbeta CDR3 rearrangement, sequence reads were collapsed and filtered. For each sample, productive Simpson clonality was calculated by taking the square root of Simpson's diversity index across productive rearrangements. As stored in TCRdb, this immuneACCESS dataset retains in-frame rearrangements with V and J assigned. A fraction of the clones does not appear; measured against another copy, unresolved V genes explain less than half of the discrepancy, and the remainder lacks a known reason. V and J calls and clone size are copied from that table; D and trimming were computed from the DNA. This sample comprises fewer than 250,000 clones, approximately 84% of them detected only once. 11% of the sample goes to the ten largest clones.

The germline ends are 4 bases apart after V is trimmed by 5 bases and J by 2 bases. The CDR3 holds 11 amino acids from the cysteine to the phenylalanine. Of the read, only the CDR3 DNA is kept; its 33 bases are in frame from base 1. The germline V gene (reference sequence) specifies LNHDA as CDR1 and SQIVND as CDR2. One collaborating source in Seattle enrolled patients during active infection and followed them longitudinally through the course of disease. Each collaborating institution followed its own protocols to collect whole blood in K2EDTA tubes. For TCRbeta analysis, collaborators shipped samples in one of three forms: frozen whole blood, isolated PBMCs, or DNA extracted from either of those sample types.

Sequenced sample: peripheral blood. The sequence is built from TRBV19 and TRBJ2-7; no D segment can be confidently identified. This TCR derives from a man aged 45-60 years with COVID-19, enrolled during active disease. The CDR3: CASSGTYEQYF. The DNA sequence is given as TGTGCCAGTAGTGGCACCTACGAGCAGTACTTC. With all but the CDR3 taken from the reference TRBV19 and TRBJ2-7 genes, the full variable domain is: DGGITQSPKYLFRKEGQNVTLSCEQNLNHDAMYWYRQDPGQGLRLIYYSQIVNDFQKGDIAEGYSVSREKKESFPLTVTSAQKNPTAFYLCASSGTYEQYFGPGTRLTVT.